Each of the 29 T cell receptor beta chains below was sequenced from the same sample in a study of a mutant IDH1 vaccine in newly diagnosed glioma. As to time point: week 47, end of study. Doses comprised 300 ug of mutant IDH1 20-mer peptide each, plus topical imiquimod. These TCRs are of unknown antigen specificity. The table came from immunoSEQ multiplex PCR; TCRdb's copy has only in-frame clones and leaves some out. This table has over 50,000 clones, approximately 80% appearing once. Sequencing used PBMCs, obtained from a glioma patient whose treatment included an IDH1 peptide vaccine. The receptors here all came from a woman aged 40 to 55 with glioma. Some clones in this sample may be carry-over from other donors' samples.

The rearrangement joins TRBV5-1 to TRBJ1-1; 9 bases align to TRBD1. The CDR3 totals 17 residues. After removal of 4 bases from V and 4 bases from J, the junction contained 14 bases not matched to a gene. The germline V gene encodes CDR1 SGHRS and CDR2 YFSETQ. This CDR3 is CASSPAWTGATSTEAFF. The DNA for the CDR3 is TGCGCCAGCAGCCCCGCGTGGACAGGGGCGACGAGCACTGAAGCTTTCTTT. The full variable domain, completed using reference TRBV5-1 and TRBJ1-1, is KAGVTQTPRYLIKTRGQQVTLSCSPISGHRSVSWYQQTPGQGLQFLFEYFSETQRNKGNFPGRFSGRQFSNSRSEMNVSTLELGDSALYLCASSPAWTGATSTEAFFGQGTRLTVV.

This clone has a handful of counts. This sequence joins TRBV15 and TRBJ1-5, with unresolved D. Germline V gene lookup returns CDR1 LNHNV and CDR2 YYDKDF (reference sequence). The V end was cut by 0 bases, the J end by 4 bases, with 10 bases between. There are 15 residues in the CDR3. The CDR3 nucleotides are TGTGCCACCAGCAGAGATCCCATTTCTAATCAGCCCCAGCATTTT. Translating gives CATSRDPISNQPQHF.

The chain carries TRBV30 and TRBJ1-2, with 8 bases matching TRBD1. The trim removed 3 bases at V and 3 bases at J, leaving 9 bases unmatched. Germline assignment: CDR1 GTSNPN and CDR2 SVGIG (reference sequence). CDR3 size: 15 residues. Written as DNA, the CDR3 is TGTGCCTGGAGGGTCCGACAGGGGTTCGACTATGGCTACACCTTC. Its translation: CAWRVRQGFDYGYTF.

This chain connects TRBV15 to TRBJ1-5; D is possibly TRBD1 (5 bases). Germline loops: CDR1 LNHNV, CDR2 YYDKDF (reference sequence). The length of the CDR3 is 14 residues. Trimming took 1 base from V and 1 from J, leaving 5 bases between them. CDR3 in DNA: TGTGCCACCAGCAGAGGACAGAGCAATCAGCCCCAGCATTTT. It translates to CATSRGQSNQPQHF. The full variable domain, its missing parts supplied by reference TRBV15 and TRBJ1-5, is DAMVIQNPRYQVTQFGKPVTLSCSQTLNHNVMYWYQQKSSQAPKLLFHYYDKDFNNEADTPDNFQSRRPNTSFCFLDIRSPGLGDTAMYLCATSRGQSNQPQHFGDGTRLSIL.

The CDR3 protein is CASSDRNPYGYTF. The CDR3 DNA follows: TGTGCCAGCAGCGACAGGAACCCATATGGCTACACCTTC. The chain carries TRBV6-1 and TRBJ1-2; possible D gene TRBD1, 6 bases. Germline CDR1 is MNHNS and CDR2 is SASEGT. The CDR3 runs to 13 residues. The V end lost 6 bases, the J end lost 5 bases, and 13 bases lay between the germline ends.

The V gene is TRBV6-5, the J gene TRBJ2-3; 8 positions match TRBD1. The V and J ends lost 4 bases and 4 bases, in that order; junction bases with no gene match: 10. The germline CDR1 and CDR2 sequences are MNHEY and SVGAGI. There are 16 residues in the CDR3. CDR3 in DNA: TGTGCCAGCAGTTTCAGGACAGGGAGAGAGGCAGATACGCAGTATTTT. Translating it yields CASSFRTGREADTQYF.

The chain couples TRBV13 to TRBJ2-7; D is possibly TRBD1 (5 bases). The CDR3 runs to 16 residues. V lost 2 bases and J lost 4, with 18 bases in between. Germline V lookup: CDR1 PRHDT, CDR2 FYEKMQ (reference sequence). The CDR3 sequence is CASSLSAGRSFYEQYF. CDR3 sequence (DNA): TGTGCCAGCAGCTTATCGGCAGGGCGGTCCTTTTACGAGCAGTACTTC.

The chain uses TRBV5-1 and TRBJ1-1; 7 nucleotides align to TRBD1. Germline V gives CDR1 SGHRS, CDR2 YFSETQ. The junction had 10 bases not matched to a gene; V was cut back by 5 bases and J by 3 bases. The CDR3 has 15 amino acids. CDR3: CASRGGPSGDTEAFF. The CDR3 nucleotides are TGCGCCAGCAGAGGGGGCCCGAGTGGGGACACTGAAGCTTTCTTT.

V and J are TRBV5-3 and TRBJ2-3; D not certain. TRBV5-3 is identified as an open reading frame with a role that is uncertain. V lost 2 bases to trimming and J lost 4 bases, with 8 bases between them. CDR3 length: 13 residues. CDR3 protein: CARSLRAPDTQYF. In nucleotides, the CDR3 is TGTGCCAGAAGCTTAAGAGCGCCAGATACGCAGTATTTT.

The chain links TRBV5-5 to TRBJ1-4, with 7 nucleotides matching TRBD1. The CDR3 covers 14 residues. The V gene end was trimmed by 3 bases and the J gene end by 5 bases; junction bases not matched to a gene: 4. CDR1 is SGHKS, CDR2 YYEKEE, per germline (reference sequence). The CDR3 here is CASSSTGLNEKLFF. CDR3 nucleotide sequence: TGTGCCAGCAGCTCGACAGGGCTCAATGAAAAACTGTTTTTT.

The gene calls are TRBV7-3 and TRBJ1-1; D uncertain. The CDR3 has 15 amino acids. Germline V lookup: CDR1 SGHTA, CDR2 FQGTGA. V was pared by 0 bases and J by 1 base, with 9 bases between. The CDR3 is CASSLTPRSNTEAFF. DNA of the CDR3: TGTGCCAGCAGCTTAACCCCCCGTTCGAACACTGAAGCTTTCTTT. The whole variable domain, remainder taken from reference TRBV7-3 and TRBJ1-1, is GAGVSQTPSNKVTEKGKYVELRCDPISGHTALYWYRQSLGQGPEFLIYFQGTGAADDSGLPNDRFFAVRPEGSVSTLKIQRTERGDSAVYLCASSLTPRSNTEAFFGQGTRLTVV.

The rearrangement joins TRBV7-8 to TRBJ1-5; D not resolved. CDR1 is SGHVS, CDR2 FQNEAQ, per germline. V was pared by 6 bases and J by 3 bases, with 6 bases between. This CDR3 is built from 12 residues. This CDR3 reads CASSLPNQPQHF. For the CDR3, the DNA is TGTGCCAGCAGTTTACCCAATCAGCCCCAGCATTTT.

Only a few counts were recorded for this clone. The rearrangement uses TRBV11-2 and TRBJ1-2; 7 bases line up with TRBD1. Germline CDR1 and CDR2: SGHAT and FQNNGV. Germline trimming cut 2 bases from V and 0 bases from J; bases unmatched to any gene: 3. The CDR3 spans 15 residues. Here the CDR3 reads CASSLRQGPNYGYTF. The CDR3 DNA sequence: TGTGCCAGCAGCTTACGACAGGGCCCTAACTATGGCTACACCTTC. The whole variable domain, remainder taken from reference TRBV11-2 and TRBJ1-2, is EAGVAQSPRYKIIEKRQSVAFWCNPISGHATLYWYQQILGQGPKLLIQFQNNGVVDDSQLPKDRFSAERLKGVDSTLKIQPAKLEDSAVYLCASSLRQGPNYGYTFGSGTRLTVV.

J is TRBJ2-7 and V is TRBV10-3; TRBD2 is a possible D gene (5 bases). Deletions cut 2 bases from V and 1 base from J, with 9 bases between. CDR1 is ENHRY and CDR2 is SYGVKD in the germline V gene. The CDR3 has 14 residues. The CDR3 here is CAISEGSGSYEQYF. The CDR3 nucleotides read TGTGCCATCAGTGAGGGGTCGGGGTCCTACGAGCAGTACTTC.

This clone came up a few times. The rearrangement uses TRBV25-1 and TRBJ2-7; a possible D gene is TRBD2 (6 bases). CDR1 and CDR2 (germline): MGHDK, SYGVNS. V shed 4 bases and J shed 3 bases, with 16 bases lying between them. The length of the CDR3 is 15 residues. CDR3 in DNA: TGTGCCAGCAGTGGCTCCCCCTCGGGGGACTACGAGCAGTACTTC. Its protein is CASSGSPSGDYEQYF.

This chain joins TRBV5-6 and TRBJ1-3, with D hard to call. V lost 0 bases, J lost 4 bases, and 2 bases lay in between. This CDR3 spans 12 amino acids. Per germline, CDR1 SGHDT and CDR2 YYEEEE. The CDR3 reads CASSLAGNTIYF. CDR3 in DNA: TGTGCCAGCAGCTTGGCAGGAAACACCATATATTTT.

V gene TRBV2 combines with J gene TRBJ2-1, with 15 nucleotides matching TRBD2. CDR3 size: 16 residues. Germline V CDR1 and CDR2: SNHLY, FYNNEI. The ends lost 7 bases at V and 3 bases at J; junction bases unmatched: 4. CDR3 region: CASIGLAGGSYNEQFF. The CDR3 nucleotides are TGTGCCAGCATCGGACTAGCGGGGGGGAGCTACAATGAGCAGTTCTTC.

The V and J genes are TRBV9 and TRBJ2-1, with 12 bases fitting TRBD2. Germline V gene data show CDR1 as SGDLS and CDR2 as YYNGEE. V lost 0 bases, J lost 6 bases, and 4 bases stayed unmatched. The CDR3 extends over 16 amino acids. The chain's CDR3 is CASSVGLAGASNEQFF. In DNA, the CDR3 is TGTGCCAGCAGCGTAGGACTAGCGGGAGCGTCCAATGAGCAGTTCTTC.

This sequence joins TRBV5-6 and TRBJ1-1; TRBD1 matches 8 bases. The CDR3 is 15 residues long. The germline V gene encodes CDR1 SGHDT and CDR2 YYEEEE. Trimming removed 0 bases from V and 5 bases from J; junction bases left unmatched: 6. The chain's CDR3 is CASSLATGGLTEAFF. Written as DNA, the CDR3 is TGTGCCAGCAGCTTGGCCACAGGGGGTCTGACTGAAGCTTTCTTT.

This clone was seen a handful of times. The chain has TRBV30 and TRBJ1-1; 7 nucleotides match TRBD1. This CDR3 has 16 residues. Germline V gene sequence: CDR1 GTSNPN, CDR2 SVGIG (reference sequence). Unmatched junction bases numbered 11, after V lost 4 bases and J lost 0 bases. In DNA form, the CDR3 reads TGTGCCTGGACCCTGTGGGGGACAGACATGAACACTGAAGCTTTCTTT. Translation gives CAWTLWGTDMNTEAFF.

The genes are TRBV19 and TRBJ2-5; 8 bases map to TRBD2. Germline lookup yields CDR1 LNHDA and CDR2 SQIVND (reference sequence). V was pared by 4 bases and J by 7 bases, with 8 bases of the junction left unmatched. The CDR3 has 14 amino acids. CDR3 in DNA: TGTGCCAGTAGTACCCCCGGGGGGGCTGCGACCCAGTACTTC. Its protein product is CASSTPGGAATQYF.

This chain links TRBV19 with TRBJ1-5; D ambiguous. CDR3 length: 12 amino acids. Trimming cost V 5 bases and J 2 bases, with 4 bases left between them. Germline CDR1 reads LNHDA; CDR2 reads SQIVND (reference sequence). The CDR3 reads CASSEGNQPQHF. The CDR3 nucleotides are TGTGCCAGTAGTGAAGGCAATCAGCCCCAGCATTTT.

The V call is TRBV2, the J call TRBJ2-5, with TRBD1 matching over 10 bases. The V segment lost 5 bases and the J segment 5 bases; nucleotides outside the gene matches: 5. The CDR3 sequence is 14 residues long. Germline CDR1 SNHLY, CDR2 FYNNEI. CDR3 protein: CASSLGGQGETQYF. CDR3 DNA: TGTGCCAGCAGTCTTGGGGGACAGGGGGAGACCCAGTACTTC.

The J gene is TRBJ2-7, the V gene TRBV30; TRBD1 matches at 9 bases. The V segment lost 3 bases and the J segment 0 bases; nucleotides outside the gene matches: 6. The V gene's germline CDR1 is GTSNPN and CDR2 SVGIG (reference sequence). The CDR3 extends over 15 amino acids. CDR3 sequence reads: CAWSYRDRDSYEQYF. CDR3 nucleotides: TGTGCCTGGAGCTACCGGGACAGGGACTCCTACGAGCAGTACTTC.

The gene calls are TRBV5-4 and TRBJ2-1; D not resolved. The V end was cut by 4 bases, the J end by 2 bases, with 7 bases between. Germline V CDR1 and CDR2: SGHNT, YYREEE (reference sequence). This CDR3 is 13 amino acids long. The CDR3: CASSLPTYNEQFF. CDR3 DNA: TGTGCCAGCAGCCTCCCGACCTACAATGAGCAGTTCTTC.

The chain links TRBV27 to TRBJ1-2; D unclear. The CDR3 is 10 amino acids. Trimming stripped 7 bases from V and 1 base from J, with 1 base between. Germline CDR1 and CDR2: MNHEY and SMNVEV (reference sequence). The DNA of the CDR3 is TGTGCCAGCATTAACTATGGCTACACCTTC. It codes for CASINYGYTF.

The chain joins TRBV9 to TRBJ2-7, with 10 bases fitting TRBD1. The CDR3 covers 16 residues. Germline V gene data show CDR1 as SGDLS and CDR2 as YYNGEE. V shed 4 bases, J shed 2 bases, and the junction held 9 bases outside the gene matches. CDR3 loop: CASSRSDRGATYEQYF. CDR3 nucleotides: TGTGCCAGCAGCAGGTCGGACAGGGGGGCAACCTACGAGCAGTACTTC.

This clone was seen a single time. The chain recombines TRBV7-9 with TRBJ2-5; possibly TRBD2 for D (5 bases). The length of the CDR3 is 14 residues. CDR1 and CDR2 from the germline V gene are SEHNR and FQNEAQ (reference sequence). The V end was cut by 5 bases, the J end by 0 bases, with 10 bases between. CDR3 sequence: CASSGEDYQETQYF. For the CDR3, the DNA is TGTGCCAGCAGCGGAGAGGACTACCAAGAGACCCAGTACTTC.

With regard to this clone: Other DNA sequences in this sample translate to the same CDR3. V is TRBV4-3 and J is TRBJ1-2, with 7 bases matching TRBD1. The trim removed 4 bases at V and 6 bases at J, leaving 11 bases unmatched. The CDR3 sequence is 15 residues long. Germline V gene data show CDR1 as LGHNA and CDR2 as YSLEER. In nucleotides, the CDR3 is TGCGCCAGCAGCCGAGGGGGCGGCTGGGGGGATGGCTACACCTTC. Protein product: CASSRGGGWGDGYTF.